This TCR beta chain was sequenced in a study of identical twins. This clonotype has only a few counts. V shed 6 bases, J shed 5 bases, and the junction held 4 bases outside the gene matches. The length of the CDR3 is 13 residues. TCRdb passed the 5' RACE reads through MiXCR, listing each CDR3 protein once. The sample lists about 1.7 million distinct CDR3 sequences; under 35% were seen once. The sequenced sample was cord blood. V gene TRBV12-3 or TRBV12-4 combines with J gene TRBJ2-3; TRBD2 aligns across 8 bases. The TCR sequence derives from a newborn girl in good health. The CDR3 DNA reads as TGTGCCAGCAGAACGGGGGGGGGAGATACGCAGTATTTT. It specifies CASRTGGGDTQYF.